The clone carrying this T cell receptor (beta chain) appeared a few times. Its antigen is currently unknown. This entry belongs to a study of shared clonotypes between healthy human individuals. Study-wide points: In a handful of donors, about 5% of naive CD4 clonotypes appeared in common.

Per the germline V gene, CDR1 is SEHNR and CDR2 is FQNEAQ (reference sequence). The CDR3 extends over 13 amino acids. V was pared by 4 bases and J by 4 bases, with 10 bases between. CD45RO-negative, CCR7-selected cells formed the naive CD8 fraction, which excluded terminally differentiated effector memory CD45RA+ cells. Here immunoSEQ multiplex PCR was the method, and the copy in TCRdb shows in-frame clones only, minus some. The sample contains 1.5 million to 2.5 million clones, about 95% of which appear only once. This chain uses TRBV7-9 with TRBJ1-2; D unresolved. The sequenced material came from naive CD8+ T cells sorted from blood. This receptor was identified in a man aged 18 to 30 in good health. Here the CDR3 DNA reads TGTGCCAGCAGCTACCCGGCCCTCTATGGCTACACCTTC. Residues: CASSYPALYGYTF. The whole variable domain, remainder taken from reference TRBV7-9 and TRBJ1-2, is DTGVSQNPRHKITKRGQNVTFRCDPISEHNRLYWYRQTLGQGPEFLTYFQNEAQLEKSRLLSDRFSAERPKGSFSTLEIQRTEQGDSAMYLCASSYPALYGYTFGSGTRLTVV.